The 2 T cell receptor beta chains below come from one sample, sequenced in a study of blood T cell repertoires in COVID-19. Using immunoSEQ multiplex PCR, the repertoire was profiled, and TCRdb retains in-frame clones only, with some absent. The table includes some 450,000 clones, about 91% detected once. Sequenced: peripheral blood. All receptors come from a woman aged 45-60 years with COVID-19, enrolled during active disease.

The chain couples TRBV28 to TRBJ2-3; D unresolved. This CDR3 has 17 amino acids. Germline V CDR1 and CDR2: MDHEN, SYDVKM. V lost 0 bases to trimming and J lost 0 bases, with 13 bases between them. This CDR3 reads CASSLWAESSSTDTQYF. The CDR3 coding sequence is TGTGCCAGCAGTTTATGGGCGGAAAGTTCTAGCACAGATACGCAGTATTTT.

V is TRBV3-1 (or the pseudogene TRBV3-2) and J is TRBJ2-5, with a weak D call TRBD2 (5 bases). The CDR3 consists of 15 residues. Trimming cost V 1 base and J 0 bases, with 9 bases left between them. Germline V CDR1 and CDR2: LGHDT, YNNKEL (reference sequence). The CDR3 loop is CASSQGRGYQETQYF. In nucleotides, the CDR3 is TGTGCCAGCAGCCAAGGACGAGGGTACCAAGAGACCCAGTACTTC.